The clone carrying this T cell receptor beta chain has more than one count but fewer than ten. Its antigen is undetermined. The sample originates from a study of vaccination effects on CD4 cells after COVID-19. Before any sequencing was done, the ViraFEST assay used viral peptide pools to expand antigen-specific CD4+ T cells. When less than 11 days of culture had elapsed, CD4+ T cells were isolated. This person caught SARS-CoV-2 sometime from March to December 2020, and PCR testing confirmed the infection. Half-medium exchanges with IL-2 medium took place on days 3 and 7. Measured with immunoSEQ multiplex PCR; TCRdb has only the in-frame clones, and not every one. The sample includes around 37,000 clones, 73% of them seen just once. V shed 3 bases and J shed 6 bases, with 15 bases lying between them. CDR1 and CDR2 from the germline V gene are SGHTA and FQGNSA. The CDR3 totals 14 residues.

The sequencing here drew on CD4+ T cells from PBMCs cultured with a peptide pool, taken before COVID-19 vaccination. This chain links TRBV7-2 with TRBJ2-7; a possible D gene is TRBD2 (6 bases). The clonotype originates from a human donor who had a prior SARS-CoV-2 infection. Written as DNA, the CDR3 is TGTGCCAGCAGCTTTCAACGGGGGTGGGGCGAGCAGTACTTC. Protein product: CASSFQRGWGEQYF.